These T cell receptor beta chains were read from a single sample in a study of cytomegalovirus exposure and HLA in healthy donors. Measured with immunoSEQ multiplex PCR; TCRdb has only the in-frame clones, and not every one. This sample has 58,000 or so clones; around 68% occur once, and the top ten carry around a quarter. Material for sequencing was PBMCs. The source of these receptors is a man aged 45-65 years in good health and CMV-seropositive. Each CDR3 is given with its conserved first and last residue. A D gene is named only where the DNA matches it firmly. Only part of the rows carry a size: once, few, many, or a class if the clone is expanded.

d_gene: TRBD1
j_gene: TRBJ1-4
abundance: -
v_gene: TRBV28
CDR3nt: TGTGCCAGCAGATTCCCGGGCGCACAGGGGTCCGAAAAACTGTTTTTT
CDR3aa: CASRFPGAQGSEKLFF

d_gene: -
j_gene: TRBJ1-1
abundance: once
v_gene: TRBV7-9
CDR3nt: TGTGCCAGCAGCTTATTGGGGGGGACCCTCTCGAGGATGAACACTGAAGCTTTCTTT
CDR3aa: CASSLLGGTLSRMNTEAFF

d_gene: -
j_gene: TRBJ1-2
abundance: -
v_gene: TRBV19
CDR3nt: TGTGCCAGTAGTAATAGGAGAGGACTGACCCCGGGAGGCTATGGCTACACCTTC
CDR3aa: CASSNRRGLTPGGYGYTF

d_gene: TRBD1
j_gene: TRBJ2-7
abundance: -
v_gene: TRBV4-1
CDR3nt: TGCGCCAGCAGCCATGCTAGGACAGGGGAAGGGTACGAGCAGTACTTC
CDR3aa: CASSHARTGEGYEQYF

d_gene: -
j_gene: TRBJ1-3
abundance: once
v_gene: TRBV5-1
CDR3nt: TGCGCCAGCAGCTTGGAGCCAGGGAACTCTGGAAACACCATATATTTT
CDR3aa: CASSLEPGNSGNTIYF

d_gene: TRBD1
j_gene: TRBJ1-6
abundance: once
v_gene: TRBV7-9
CDR3nt: TGTGCCAGCAGCTCTATCGATTCGGACAGGGGCAATTCACCCCTCCACTTT
CDR3aa: CASSSIDSDRGNSPLHF

d_gene: -
j_gene: TRBJ2-3
abundance: -
v_gene: TRBV6-1
CDR3nt: TGTGCCAGCACCAATCTGTGGAGTGGTTCAGATACGCAGTATTTT
CDR3aa: CASTNLWSGSDTQYF

d_gene: TRBD1
j_gene: TRBJ1-5
abundance: medium-sized
v_gene: TRBV11-2
CDR3nt: TGTGCCAGCAGCTTAAAGACCGACAGGGGCTGGGGGGGCAATCAGCCCCAGCATTTT
CDR3aa: CASSLKTDRGWGGNQPQHF

d_gene: TRBD1
j_gene: TRBJ2-4
abundance: -
v_gene: TRBV15
CDR3nt: TGTGCCACCAGCAGTGGCCGGGACAGGTCCAAAAACATTCAGTACTTC
CDR3aa: CATSSGRDRSKNIQYF

d_gene: TRBD1
j_gene: TRBJ2-2
abundance: -
v_gene: TRBV4-1
CDR3nt: TGCGCCAGCAGCCAAGCTAGGGACAGGGCTGACACCGGGGAGCTGTTTTTT
CDR3aa: CASSQARDRADTGELFF

d_gene: -
j_gene: TRBJ1-1
abundance: -
v_gene: TRBV28
CDR3nt: TGTGCCAGCAGCCCCTCCGACAGGTCGAACACTGAAGCTTTCTTT
CDR3aa: CASSPSDRSNTEAFF

d_gene: TRBD1
j_gene: TRBJ2-7
abundance: -
v_gene: TRBV7-9
CDR3nt: TGTGCCAGCAGCTCCGGGACAGGGAACTACGAGCAGTACTTC
CDR3aa: CASSSGTGNYEQYF

d_gene: -
j_gene: TRBJ1-2
abundance: -
v_gene: TRBV7-6
CDR3nt: TGTGCCAGCACCCGAGAGGCCAGAGGGAACTATGGCTACACCTTC
CDR3aa: CASTREARGNYGYTF

d_gene: TRBD2
j_gene: TRBJ2-7
abundance: -
v_gene: TRBV27
CDR3nt: TGTGCCAGCAGTGCTACTAGCGGGAGGGCCCTCTACGAGCAGTACTTC
CDR3aa: CASSATSGRALYEQYF

d_gene: TRBD1
j_gene: TRBJ1-1
abundance: few
v_gene: TRBV30
CDR3nt: TGTGCCTTACGGACAGGGATACACACTGAAGCTTTCTTT
CDR3aa: CALRTGIHTEAFF

d_gene: -
j_gene: TRBJ1-5
abundance: -
v_gene: TRBV4-1
CDR3nt: TGCGCCAGCAGCCAAGATTGGTCGGCGGGGTTCCAGCCCCAGCATTTT
CDR3aa: CASSQDWSAGFQPQHF

d_gene: TRBD1
j_gene: TRBJ2-2
abundance: -
v_gene: TRBV30
CDR3nt: TGTGCCTGGGAGCCGGGACAGGGGGCCGGGGAGCTGTTTTTT
CDR3aa: CAWEPGQGAGELFF

d_gene: TRBD2
j_gene: TRBJ2-1
abundance: -
v_gene: TRBV6-6
CDR3nt: TGTGCCAGCAGCCGGACTAGCGGGGTCAATGAGCAGTTCTTC
CDR3aa: CASSRTSGVNEQFF

d_gene: -
j_gene: TRBJ2-5
abundance: -
v_gene: TRBV5-6
CDR3nt: TGTGCCAGCAACCCCTCGGGGAGGGAGACCCAGTACTTC
CDR3aa: CASNPSGRETQYF

d_gene: TRBD1
j_gene: TRBJ2-6
abundance: -
v_gene: TRBV5-4
CDR3nt: TGTGCCAGCAGCCGGACAGGTTCGGGGGCCAACGTCCTGACTTTC
CDR3aa: CASSRTGSGANVLTF

d_gene: TRBD2
j_gene: TRBJ2-7
abundance: -
v_gene: TRBV11-2
CDR3nt: TGTGCCAGCAGCTTAGGGTCTAGCGGGAGAGTCTACGAGCAGTACTTC
CDR3aa: CASSLGSSGRVYEQYF

d_gene: TRBD1
j_gene: TRBJ1-2
abundance: -
v_gene: TRBV5-1
CDR3nt: TGCGCCAGCAGCCTTGCCATACAGGGGAACTATGGCTACACCTTC
CDR3aa: CASSLAIQGNYGYTF

d_gene: TRBD1
j_gene: TRBJ1-2
abundance: -
v_gene: TRBV5-5
CDR3nt: TGTGCCAGCAGCGCGACAGGGTTGGGATATGGCTACACCTTC
CDR3aa: CASSATGLGYGYTF

d_gene: -
j_gene: TRBJ1-2
abundance: -
v_gene: TRBV27
CDR3nt: TGTGCCAGCAGTTTCCAAGCCCAGGCCTCCGGACAGCCTAACTATGGCTACACCTTC
CDR3aa: CASSFQAQASGQPNYGYTF

d_gene: TRBD2
j_gene: TRBJ2-1
abundance: few
v_gene: TRBV5-1
CDR3nt: TGCGCCAGCAGGCCCGGGACTAGCGACGGTGAGCAGTTCTTC
CDR3aa: CASRPGTSDGEQFF

d_gene: TRBD2
j_gene: TRBJ2-7
abundance: once
v_gene: TRBV7-9
CDR3nt: TGTGCCAGCAGCTCTAGCGGGATCTCCTACGAGCAGTACTTC
CDR3aa: CASSSSGISYEQYF

d_gene: TRBD2
j_gene: TRBJ2-1
abundance: few
v_gene: TRBV9
CDR3nt: TGTGCCAGCAGCGTAGGCGCTAGCGGGGGTCGTAATGAGCAGTTCTTC
CDR3aa: CASSVGASGGRNEQFF

d_gene: TRBD1
j_gene: TRBJ2-7
abundance: few
v_gene: TRBV4-1
CDR3nt: TGCGCCAGCAGTCCCGGGACAGGGTCCTACGAGCAGTACTTC
CDR3aa: CASSPGTGSYEQYF

d_gene: TRBD1
j_gene: TRBJ1-5
abundance: -
v_gene: TRBV19
CDR3nt: TGTGCCAGTAGTAAGGGACAGGGGGTCGGCAATCAGCCCCAGCATTTT
CDR3aa: CASSKGQGVGNQPQHF

d_gene: -
j_gene: TRBJ1-2
abundance: -
v_gene: TRBV7-2
CDR3nt: TGTGCCAGCAGCTTAACAGGCTCCACAGCCCTCTATGGCTACACCTTC
CDR3aa: CASSLTGSTALYGYTF

d_gene: TRBD1
j_gene: TRBJ2-7
abundance: -
v_gene: TRBV10-3
CDR3nt: TGTGCCATCAGGGGCCCGGGACAGGGAGATTCCGAGCAGTACTTC
CDR3aa: CAIRGPGQGDSEQYF

d_gene: -
j_gene: TRBJ1-1
abundance: -
v_gene: TRBV4-3
CDR3nt: TGCGCCAGCAGTCTTAAGGGGGACACTGAAGCTTTCTTT
CDR3aa: CASSLKGDTEAFF

d_gene: -
j_gene: TRBJ2-2
abundance: once
v_gene: TRBV4-3
CDR3nt: TGCGCCAGCAGCCCATCCGGGTACGGGTACGGGGCCGGGGAGCTGTTTTTT
CDR3aa: CASSPSGYGYGAGELFF

d_gene: TRBD1
j_gene: TRBJ2-5
abundance: -
v_gene: TRBV18
CDR3nt: TGTGCCAGCTCACCACTTGGGACAGGGTTGGGCGAGACCCAGTACTTC
CDR3aa: CASSPLGTGLGETQYF

d_gene: TRBD1
j_gene: TRBJ1-1
abundance: -
v_gene: TRBV27
CDR3nt: TGTGCCAGCAGTCCGGGACAGGGGTTGGCTGAAGCTTTCTTT
CDR3aa: CASSPGQGLAEAFF

d_gene: -
j_gene: TRBJ2-2
abundance: -
v_gene: TRBV11-3
CDR3nt: TGTGCCAGCAGCTATCGACACGGCGGGGAGCTGTTTTTT
CDR3aa: CASSYRHGGELFF

d_gene: -
j_gene: TRBJ1-5
abundance: few
v_gene: TRBV5-1
CDR3nt: TGCGCCAGCAGCTTGGAGGGGGTGAGCAATCAGCCCCAGCATTTT
CDR3aa: CASSLEGVSNQPQHF

d_gene: TRBD1
j_gene: TRBJ1-5
abundance: once
v_gene: TRBV7-2
CDR3nt: TGTGCCAGCAGCAGGAGGACAGGGGATCAGCCCCAGCATTTT
CDR3aa: CASSRRTGDQPQHF

d_gene: -
j_gene: TRBJ2-7
abundance: -
v_gene: TRBV6-1
CDR3nt: TGTGCCAGCAGTGAAGAACAGGTAACCTACGAGCAGTACTTC
CDR3aa: CASSEEQVTYEQYF

d_gene: TRBD2
j_gene: TRBJ2-2
abundance: -
v_gene: TRBV6-5
CDR3nt: TGTGCCAGCTCACCCGGGACTAGGAACACCGGGGAGCTGTTTTTT
CDR3aa: CASSPGTRNTGELFF

d_gene: TRBD1
j_gene: TRBJ2-1
abundance: -
v_gene: TRBV5-1
CDR3nt: TGCGCCAGCAGCTTGGAGGACAGGGGAGATGAGCAGTTCTTC
CDR3aa: CASSLEDRGDEQFF

d_gene: -
j_gene: TRBJ1-1
abundance: -
v_gene: TRBV9
CDR3nt: TGTGCCAGCAGCCCCGGTGAGGGAGGGACTGAAGCTTTCTTT
CDR3aa: CASSPGEGGTEAFF

d_gene: -
j_gene: TRBJ2-7
abundance: few
v_gene: TRBV5-1
CDR3nt: TGCGCCAGCAGCTTGTTCCCGCACACGATTCCGTCCTACGAGCAGTACTTC
CDR3aa: CASSLFPHTIPSYEQYF

d_gene: -
j_gene: TRBJ2-7
abundance: -
v_gene: TRBV25-1
CDR3nt: TGTGCCAGCACCCCGCGGGGCGGCCCTGTACGCGAGCAGTACTTC
CDR3aa: CASTPRGGPVREQYF

d_gene: -
j_gene: TRBJ1-2
abundance: once
v_gene: TRBV7-9
CDR3nt: TGTGCCAGCAGCGCTCAGGGCTATGGCTACACCTTC
CDR3aa: CASSAQGYGYTF

d_gene: TRBD1
j_gene: TRBJ2-1
abundance: -
v_gene: TRBV5-1
CDR3nt: TGCGCCAGCAGCTTGCAAGTGACAGGGGGGGCCAACAATGAGCAGTTCTTC
CDR3aa: CASSLQVTGGANNEQFF

d_gene: TRBD2
j_gene: TRBJ2-3
abundance: -
v_gene: TRBV5-1
CDR3nt: TGCGCCAGCAGCTTCGGACTAGCGGGAGGGGCTAGCACAGATACGCAGTATTTT
CDR3aa: CASSFGLAGGASTDTQYF

d_gene: TRBD1
j_gene: TRBJ2-1
abundance: -
v_gene: TRBV4-1
CDR3nt: TGCGCCAGCAGCCTCAGTGGGACAGGGGGCTATGAGCAGTTCTTC
CDR3aa: CASSLSGTGGYEQFF

d_gene: -
j_gene: TRBJ2-5
abundance: once
v_gene: TRBV11-2
CDR3nt: TGTGCCAGCAGCCCAAGGTGGGGGGAATTCAGAGGGGAAGAGACCCAGTACTTC
CDR3aa: CASSPRWGEFRGEETQYF

d_gene: TRBD1
j_gene: TRBJ2-7
abundance: -
v_gene: TRBV5-1
CDR3nt: TGCGCCAGCAGCGCGGGGACAGGGACCTACGAGCAGTACTTC
CDR3aa: CASSAGTGTYEQYF

d_gene: -
j_gene: TRBJ2-7
abundance: -
v_gene: TRBV7-2
CDR3nt: TGTGCCAGCAGCCCCCAGCGAGGCGAGCAGTACTTC
CDR3aa: CASSPQRGEQYF

d_gene: -
j_gene: TRBJ1-1
abundance: -
v_gene: TRBV9
CDR3nt: TGTGCCAGCAGCCCGCGGGGGGGGAACACTGAAGCTTTCTTT
CDR3aa: CASSPRGGNTEAFF

d_gene: TRBD2
j_gene: TRBJ2-7
abundance: few
v_gene: TRBV11-2
CDR3nt: TGTGCCAGCAGCCTGGGACTAGCGGCAGGTGAGCAGTACTTC
CDR3aa: CASSLGLAAGEQYF

d_gene: -
j_gene: TRBJ1-1
abundance: -
v_gene: TRBV9
CDR3nt: TGTGCCAGCAGCGTACTAATCCGGGACACAGACACTGAAGCTTTCTTT
CDR3aa: CASSVLIRDTDTEAFF

d_gene: TRBD1
j_gene: TRBJ2-3
abundance: -
v_gene: TRBV28
CDR3nt: TGTGCCAGCAGTTTCTCTAGACAGGGCCCAGATACGCAGTATTTT
CDR3aa: CASSFSRQGPDTQYF